The 20 T cell receptor beta chains presented below share a single source sample, sequenced in a study of T cell changes during pregnancy in multiple sclerosis. Measured with immunoSEQ multiplex PCR; TCRdb has only the in-frame clones, and not every one. The data contain 70,000 to 80,000 clones, approximately 94% of them singletons. Sequenced material: peripheral blood, taken in the third trimester of pregnancy. The receptors come from a female donor with multiple sclerosis, enrolled in a pregnancy study.

This chain joins TRBV7-3 and TRBJ1-1; 7 bases map to TRBD1. The CDR3 extends over 15 amino acids. Per germline, CDR1 SGHTA and CDR2 FQGTGA. J gave up 4 bases and V 2 bases, and 7 bases lay outside the gene matches. The CDR3 protein is CASSLGQGGFTEAFF. In DNA form, the CDR3 reads TGTGCCAGCAGCTTAGGGCAGGGGGGATTCACTGAAGCTTTCTTT.

Written as DNA, the CDR3 is TGCAGCGTATCAACGGGTCCTGCCGGGGAGCTGTTTTTT. Translation gives CSVSTGPAGELFF. The rearrangement links TRBV29-1 to TRBJ2-2; D not certain. Trimming shortened V by 6 bases and J by 6 bases, and 14 bases separated the two germline ends. The CDR3 is 13 amino acids. Germline V lookup: CDR1 SQVTM, CDR2 ANQGSEA.

V is TRBV30 and J is TRBJ2-1; D ambiguous. Germline CDR1 reads GTSNPN; CDR2 reads SVGIG (reference sequence). V was trimmed by 6 bases and J by 6 bases, leaving 18 bases between them. This CDR3 has 14 amino acids. Here the CDR3 reads CACCVIHPSNEQFF. The CDR3 DNA sequence: TGTGCCTGTTGCGTTATCCATCCATCCAATGAGCAGTTCTTC. Variable domain in full (rest from reference TRBV30 and TRBJ2-1): SQTIHQWPATLVQPVGSPLSLECTVEGTSNPNLYWYRQAAGRGLQLLFYSVGIGQISSEVPQNLSASRPQDRQFILSSKKLLLSDSGFYLCACCVIHPSNEQFFGPGTRLTVL.

The chain has TRBV9 and TRBJ2-5; 9 bases match TRBD2. Germline loops: CDR1 SGDLS, CDR2 YYNGEE. The J segment lost 0 bases and the V segment lost 0 bases, leaving 3 bases of the junction unmatched. The CDR3 sequence is 16 residues long. Here the CDR3 reads CASSVESGGYQETQYF. The CDR3 DNA reads TGTGCCAGCAGCGTAGAGAGCGGGGGGTACCAAGAGACCCAGTACTTC. The entire variable domain, with the rest obtained from reference TRBV9 and TRBJ2-5, is as follows: DSGVTQTPKHLITATGQRVTLRCSPRSGDLSVYWYQQSLDQGLQFLIQYYNGEERAKGNILERFSAQQFPDLHSELNLSSLELGDSALYFCASSVESGGYQETQYFGPGTRLLVL.

The rearrangement joins TRBV20-1 to TRBJ1-2; D is possibly TRBD1 (6 bases). The CDR3 has 11 amino acids. Trimming removed 6 bases from V and 7 bases from J, with 12 bases in between. Germline values: CDR1 DFQATT, CDR2 SNEGSKA (reference sequence). This CDR3 reads CSAQGTFGYTF. CDR3 in DNA: TGCAGTGCCCAAGGGACATTTGGCTACACCTTC.

The chain joins TRBV7-9 to TRBJ1-2; 7 bases fit TRBD1. The V segment lost 4 bases and the J segment 6 bases; nucleotides outside the gene matches: 5. CDR1 is SEHNR and CDR2 is FQNEAQ in the germline V gene (reference sequence). CDR3 length: 13 amino acids. The CDR3 here is CASSSQGNHGYTF. The CDR3 bases are TGTGCCAGCAGCTCACAGGGGAACCATGGCTACACCTTC.

The CDR3 nucleotides are TGTGCCAGCAGCGCGCACCGGGACAGGGGGTACTATGGCTACACCTTC. Amino acid sequence: CASSAHRDRGYYGYTF. The chain is built from TRBV21-1 and TRBJ1-2; the table's D gene call, TRBD1, was not cross checked with the DNA. TRBV21-1 is deemed a pseudogene. The CDR3 runs 16 residues.

V usage is TRBV11-1 and J usage is TRBJ2-3, with 12 bases that match TRBD2. With V trimmed by 4 bases and J by 5 bases, 4 bases remained unmatched. The CDR3 runs to 15 residues. The germline V gene has CDR1 SGHAT and CDR2 FQDESV (reference sequence). CDR3 in amino acids: CASSSLAGGVDTQYF. For the CDR3, the DNA is TGTGCCAGCAGCTCTCTAGCGGGGGGGGTAGATACGCAGTATTTT. The full variable domain, in which reference TRBV11-1 and TRBJ2-3 provide the parts outside the CDR3, is EAEVAQSPRYKITEKSQAVAFWCDPISGHATLYWYRQILGQGPELLVQFQDESVVDDSQLPKDRFSAERLKGVDSTLKIQPAELGDSAMYLCASSSLAGGVDTQYFGPGTRLTVL.

V usage is TRBV7-2 and J usage is TRBJ1-1; 7 positions match TRBD1. Germline trimming cut 1 base from V and 3 bases from J; bases unmatched to any gene: 5. The germline gives CDR1 SGHTA, CDR2 FQGNSA. This CDR3 region has 15 residues. As DNA, the CDR3 is TGTGCCAGCAGCTTAGAGGGGGCGGGTTACACTGAAGCTTTCTTT. The encoded protein is CASSLEGAGYTEAFF.

The chain couples TRBV27 to TRBJ2-3; 9 bases are a match to TRBD1. V lost 6 bases to trimming and J lost 4 bases; unmatched junction nucleotides: 8. The germline gives CDR1 MNHEY, CDR2 SMNVEV (reference sequence). The CDR3 is made up of 15 amino acids. This chain's CDR3 is CASSPRQGVADTQYF. CDR3 sequence (DNA): TGTGCCAGCAGCCCCAGACAGGGGGTGGCAGATACGCAGTATTTT.

The CDR3 spells CASSLVGGPEAFF. In nucleotides, the CDR3 is TGTGCCAGCAGCTTAGTCGGGGGGCCGGAAGCTTTCTTT. J is TRBJ1-1 and V is TRBV7-2; possibly TRBD1 for D (6 bases). The length of the CDR3 is 13 residues. V was pared by 1 base and J by 8 bases, with 11 bases between. The V gene's germline CDR1 is SGHTA and CDR2 FQGNSA. Using reference TRBV7-2 and TRBJ1-1 for the parts outside the CDR3, the full variable domain is GAGVSQSPSNKVTEKGKDVELRCDPISGHTALYWYRQSLGQGLEFLIYFQGNSAPDKSGLPSDRFSAERTGGSVSTLTIQRTQQEDSAVYLCASSLVGGPEAFFGQGTRLTVV.

This sequence joins TRBV5-6 and TRBJ1-2; D gene ambiguous. Trimming took 2 bases from V and 3 from J, leaving 17 bases between them. Germline V gives CDR1 SGHDT, CDR2 YYEEEE. The length of the CDR3 is 16 residues. CDR3 in amino acids: CASSFLKGSRDYGYTF. For the CDR3, the DNA is TGTGCCAGCAGCTTTTTGAAAGGCAGTCGGGACTATGGCTACACCTTC.

The CDR3 is CASSVNPSGGAVSEQFF. The CDR3 nucleotides read TGTGCCAGCAGCGTCAACCCTAGCGGGGGTGCTGTCTCTGAGCAGTTCTTC. This chain joins TRBV9 and TRBJ2-1, with TRBD2 matching 10 bases. The V segment lost 2 bases and the J segment 9 bases; nucleotides outside the gene matches: 14. Looked up from germline, CDR1 is SGDLS and CDR2 is YYNGEE. The CDR3 totals 17 residues.

This clone occurred once. This chain uses TRBV5-5 with TRBJ1-4; 8 bases fit TRBD1. The CDR3 is 15 amino acids. Trimming at V came to 4 bases and at J to 10 bases, leaving 12 bases not matched to a gene. The germline gives CDR1 SGHKS, CDR2 YYEKEE (reference sequence). DNA of the CDR3: TGTGCCAGCAGCCCCTACGATGGACAGGGAGGAAAACTGTTTTTT. This gives the protein CASSPYDGQGGKLFF.

V gene TRBV6-1 combines with J gene TRBJ1-2; D gene unclear. The germline V and J ends were trimmed by 6 bases and 7 bases, with 18 bases remaining between them. This CDR3 is built from 14 residues. Germline V CDR1 and CDR2: MNHNS, SASEGT. CDR3 in amino acids: CASRDLAGASGYTF. CDR3 nucleotide sequence: TGTGCCAGCAGGGACCTGGCGGGCGCATCTGGCTACACCTTC.

This CDR3 is CASSSDLAGASYEQYF. The CDR3 nucleotides are TGTGCCAGCAGCTCCGACCTAGCGGGGGCCTCCTACGAGCAGTACTTC. V and J are TRBV5-4 and TRBJ2-7; TRBD2 aligns across 10 bases. The CDR3 spans 16 residues. From germline, CDR1 is SGHNT and CDR2 YYREEE (reference sequence). J gave up 0 bases and V 3 bases, and 6 bases lay outside the gene matches.

This chain links TRBV7-2 with TRBJ1-2, with D possibly matching TRBD1 (5 bases). With 5 bases removed from V and 8 bases from J, the gap between germline ends came to 15 bases. This CDR3 region has 13 residues. Germline assignment: CDR1 SGHTA and CDR2 FQGNSA. DNA for the CDR3: TGTGCCAGCAGCCGACAGTACAGTTACGGCTACACCTTC. Translating it yields CASSRQYSYGYTF. The full variable domain, completed using reference TRBV7-2 and TRBJ1-2, is GAGVSQSPSNKVTEKGKDVELRCDPISGHTALYWYRQSLGQGLEFLIYFQGNSAPDKSGLPSDRFSAERTGGSVSTLTIQRTQQEDSAVYLCASSRQYSYGYTFGSGTRLTVV.

The J gene is TRBJ1-6, the V gene TRBV5-5; D unresolved. Germline CDR1 SGHKS, CDR2 YYEKEE (reference sequence). Trimming took off 0 bases at V and 5 bases at J, with 6 bases between the two ends. This CDR3 has 14 amino acids. The CDR3 protein is CASSLVPDNSPLHF. In DNA form, the CDR3 reads TGTGCCAGCAGCTTGGTCCCCGATAATTCACCCCTCCACTTT. Using reference TRBV5-5 and TRBJ1-6 for the parts outside the CDR3, the full variable domain is DAGVTQSPTHLIKTRGQQVTLRCSPISGHKSVSWYQQVLGQGPQFIFQYYEKEERGRGNFPDRFSARQFPNYSSELNVNALLLGDSALYLCASSLVPDNSPLHFGNGTRLTVT.

The rearrangement uses TRBV9 and TRBJ1-2; a weak D match, TRBD1 (5 bases). The length of the CDR3 is 14 residues. Germline V lookup: CDR1 SGDLS, CDR2 YYNGEE. With 0 bases removed from V and 5 bases from J, the gap between germline ends came to 11 bases. CDR3 coding DNA: TGTGCCAGCAGCGTAGATGGGGCGGATTATGGCTACACCTTC. It encodes CASSVDGADYGYTF.

The V and J genes are TRBV5-1 and TRBJ2-7; 9 nucleotides match TRBD1. The CDR3 is 16 residues long. From germline, CDR1 is SGHRS and CDR2 YFSETQ. The V segment lost 5 bases and the J segment 5 bases; nucleotides outside the gene matches: 14. DNA for the CDR3: TGCGCCAGCAGTCGGCCGGGACAGGGTGGAGAAGACGAGCAGTACTTC. Protein: CASSRPGQGGEDEQYF.